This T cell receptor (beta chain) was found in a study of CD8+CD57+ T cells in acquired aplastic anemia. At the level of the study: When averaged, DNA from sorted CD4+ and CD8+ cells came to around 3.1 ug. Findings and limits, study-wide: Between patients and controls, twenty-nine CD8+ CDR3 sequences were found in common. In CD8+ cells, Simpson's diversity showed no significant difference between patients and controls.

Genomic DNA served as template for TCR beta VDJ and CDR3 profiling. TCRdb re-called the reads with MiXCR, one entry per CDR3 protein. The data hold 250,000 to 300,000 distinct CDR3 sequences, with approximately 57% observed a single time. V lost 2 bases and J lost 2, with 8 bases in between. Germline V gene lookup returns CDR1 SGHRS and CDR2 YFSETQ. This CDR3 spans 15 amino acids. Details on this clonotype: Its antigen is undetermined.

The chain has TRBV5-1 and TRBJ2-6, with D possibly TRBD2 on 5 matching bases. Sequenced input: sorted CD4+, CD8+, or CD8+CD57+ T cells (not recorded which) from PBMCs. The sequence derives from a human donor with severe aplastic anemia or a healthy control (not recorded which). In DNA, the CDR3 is TGCGCCAGCAGCTTAAGAGGGACTGGGGCCAACGTCCTGACTTTC. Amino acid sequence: CASSLRGTGANVLTF.